The 14 T cell receptor beta chains presented below share a single source sample, sequenced in a study of vaccination and CD4 T cells after COVID-19. Sequencing of cultured CD4+ T cell DNA used the Oncomine TCR Beta short-read assay. TCRdb itself ran the PCR reads through MiXCR, one entry per CDR3 protein. The data show about 18,000 distinct CDR3 sequences, roughly 55% seen once. Described treatment: roughly ten-day PBMC culture with coronavirus spike peptide pools or control peptides (ViraFEST assay). No antigen has been identified for these receptors. Sequencing used CD4+ T cells from blood, cultured in vitro, obtained before SARS-CoV-2 vaccination. The receptors stem from a human donor who had recovered from COVID-19.

V gene TRBV12-3 or TRBV12-4 combines with J gene TRBJ1-4, with TRBD1 matching 10 bases. This CDR3 spans 13 amino acids. The J segment lost 13 bases and the V segment lost 0 bases, leaving 2 bases of the junction unmatched. Here the CDR3 DNA reads TGTGCCAGCAGTTTAGCTCGGGACAGGGGACTGTTTTTT. Protein: CASSLARDRGLFF.

The J gene is TRBJ2-1, the V gene TRBV11-2; D is uncertain. CDR1 is SGHAT and CDR2 is FQNNGV in the germline V gene. The CDR3 is 11 amino acids. Between the trimmed V and J ends, which lost 4 bases and 8 bases, there was a span of 6 bases. CDR3 nucleotide sequence: TGTGCCAGCAGCTCTGTCCATGAGCAGTTCTTC. Translated, it gives CASSSVHEQFF.

This chain uses TRBV10-3 with TRBJ2-3, with D perhaps TRBD2 (5 bases). Trimming shortened V by 11 bases and J by 0 bases, and 12 bases separated the two germline ends. CDR1 is ENHRY, CDR2 SYGVKD, per germline. The CDR3 totals 13 residues. In DNA, the CDR3 is TGTGCCCACGGGCGGGCGAGCACAGATACGCAGTATTTT. Its translation: CAHGRASTDTQYF.

The chain combines TRBV6-1 with TRBJ1-2; perhaps TRBD1 as D (6 bases). CDR1 is MNHNS, CDR2 SASEGT, per germline. Trimming stripped 6 bases from V and 6 bases from J, with 20 bases between. The CDR3 loop spans 15 amino acids. In DNA form, the CDR3 reads TGTGCCAGCAGACCGCCGACAGGCCTAAAGGATGGCTACACCTTC. Protein product: CASRPPTGLKDGYTF.

V usage is TRBV19 and J usage is TRBJ1-5; 12 bases match TRBD1. The CDR3 extends over 18 amino acids. The germline V gene encodes CDR1 LNHDA and CDR2 SQIVND (reference sequence). V lost 5 bases to trimming and J lost 8 bases; unmatched junction nucleotides: 16. The CDR3 DNA sequence: TGTGCCAGTAGTTCGGGAGCCGGGACAGGGGGCGCGGGAAAGCCCCAGCATTTT. Residues: CASSSGAGTGGAGKPQHF.

V and J are TRBV24-1 and TRBJ1-2; 8 positions agree with TRBD1. The CDR3 sequence is 14 residues long. The germline gives CDR1 KGHDR, CDR2 SFDVKD. J lost 4 bases, V lost 4 bases, and 4 bases had no gene match. For the CDR3, the DNA is TGTGCCACCAGTGACCCAGGGGGCCCCTATGGCTACACCTTC. Translated, it gives CATSDPGGPYGYTF.

CDR3 bases: TGCAGTGCTAGAGATCTAAGACAGGGGGAGGGTGGCTACACCTTC. Its protein is CSARDLRQGEGGYTF. The chain carries TRBV20-1 and TRBJ1-2, with 9 bases identical to TRBD1. CDR1 is DFQATT and CDR2 is SNEGSKA in the germline V gene (reference sequence). V shed 0 bases and J 7 bases; nucleotides not matched to a gene: 9. The CDR3 totals 15 residues.

This clonotype was observed a few times. J is TRBJ2-3 and V is TRBV7-3; 8 bases align to TRBD1. Germline trimming cut 6 bases from V and 2 bases from J; bases unmatched to any gene: 4. This CDR3 spans 14 amino acids. Germline V lookup: CDR1 SGHTA, CDR2 FQGTGA. The CDR3 protein is CASSQGAATDTQYF. The CDR3 region has the DNA TGTGCCAGCAGTCAGGGGGCCGCCACAGATACGCAGTATTTT. The full variable domain, completed using reference TRBV7-3 and TRBJ2-3, is GAGVSQTPSNKVTEKGKYVELRCDPISGHTALYWYRQSLGQGPEFLIYFQGTGAADDSGLPNDRFFAVRPEGSVSTLKIQRTERGDSAVYLCASSQGAATDTQYFGPGTRLTVL.

The chain uses TRBV27 and TRBJ2-3; 8 nucleotides match TRBD2. CDR3 length equals 13 residues. The germline gives CDR1 MNHEY, CDR2 SMNVEV (reference sequence). V dropped 5 bases and J dropped 4; count of bases not matched to a gene: 2. The CDR3 nucleotides read TGTGCCAGCAGTCGGGGGGGGCCAGATACGCAGTATTTT. It codes for CASSRGGPDTQYF.

This clonotype was seen only a few times. The V call is TRBV7-9, the J call TRBJ2-7; 11 bases agree with TRBD2. J was trimmed by 3 bases and V by 5 bases; bases with no gene match: 9. The CDR3 sequence is 16 residues long. Germline CDR1 is SEHNR and CDR2 is FQNEAQ (reference sequence). The CDR3: CASSEFPSGGHYEQYF. In nucleotides, the CDR3 is TGTGCCAGCAGCGAGTTTCCTAGCGGGGGGCACTACGAGCAGTACTTC.

V and J are TRBV11-3 and TRBJ2-7; tentatively, D is TRBD1 (6 bases). Germline assignment: CDR1 SGHNT and CDR2 YENEEA. Trimming stripped 3 bases from V and 4 bases from J, with 10 bases between. The CDR3 has 13 residues. Here the CDR3 DNA reads TGTGCCAGCAGCTTCGTTACAGGGTACGAGCAGTACTTC. It translates to CASSFVTGYEQYF.

The chain uses TRBV19 and TRBJ2-5; the D is unclear. Germline V gene sequence: CDR1 LNHDA, CDR2 SQIVND (reference sequence). The V end lost 2 bases, the J end lost 5 bases, and 9 bases lay between the germline ends. There are 13 residues in the CDR3. The CDR3 region has the DNA TGTGCCAGTAGTATAACGCGGACGGAGACCCAGTACTTC. Residues: CASSITRTETQYF. The entire variable domain, with the rest obtained from reference TRBV19 and TRBJ2-5, is as follows: DGGITQSPKYLFRKEGQNVTLSCEQNLNHDAMYWYRQDPGQGLRLIYYSQIVNDFQKGDIAEGYSVSREKKESFPLTVTSAQKNPTAFYLCASSITRTETQYFGPGTRLLVL.

This clonotype was observed a handful of times. The gene calls are TRBV7-2 and TRBJ2-5; 10 nucleotides line up with TRBD2. The CDR3 loop spans 16 amino acids. Per germline, CDR1 SGHTA and CDR2 FQGNSA. V was clipped by 1 base and J by 4 bases; unmatched bases: 6. The CDR3 DNA follows: TGTGCCAGCAGCTTAGATAAGCGGGGGGGCCGAGAGACCCAGTACTTC. Amino acids: CASSLDKRGGRETQYF.

V gene TRBV7-2 combines with J gene TRBJ2-5, with 9 bases that match TRBD2. Germline CDR1 is SGHTA and CDR2 is FQGNSA. V lost 1 base to trimming and J lost 6 bases; unmatched junction nucleotides: 9. The CDR3 has 16 amino acids. CDR3 nucleotide sequence: TGTGCCAGCAGCTTAGAGGCGGGAGGGCAGGGAAAGACCCAGTACTTC. Encoded protein: CASSLEAGGQGKTQYF.